This T cell receptor beta chain is from a study of breast tumors, draining lymph nodes, adjacent tissues. This clonotype has a count of ten or more. Breast cancer patients provided tissue from their axillary draining lymph nodes. Each CDR3 protein is one row after TCRdb ran MiXCR on the multiplex PCR reads. The data show under 250,000 distinct CDR3 sequences, 32% seen once. The junction had 1 base not matched to a gene; V was cut back by 1 base and J by 3 bases. The CDR3 is made up of 14 amino acids. Germline lookup yields CDR1 SEHNR and CDR2 FQNEAQ (reference sequence). The genes are TRBV7-9 and TRBJ2-7, with TRBD2 matching over 9 bases. The specimen sequenced was axillary lymph node tissue. This sequence was found in a female donor with breast cancer. Some clones in this sample may be carry-over from other donors' samples. The CDR3 DNA reads TGTGCCAGCAGCTTAGGACTAGCGGACTACGAGCAGTACTTC. Translated, it gives CASSLGLADYEQYF.